The clone carrying this T cell receptor beta chain was detected once. The data are from a study of regulatory T cells in long-lasting Graves disease. In building TCR beta libraries, iRepertoire HTBI primers were used together with Arm-PCR of CDR3 regions. TCRdb fed the multiplex PCR reads into MiXCR, producing one record per CDR3 protein. This sample has 600,000 to 650,000 distinct CDR3 sequences, with 16% found just once. Germline V CDR1 and CDR2: SGDLS, YYNGEE. The ends were cut back, 2 bases at V and 1 base at J, with 12 bases in the middle. The CDR3 extends over 15 amino acids. Time point: newly diagnosed GD, antithyroid drugs for less than 3 months. Extracted RNA from PBMCs served as the source of the TCR library. Separately, the same data were catalogued under a study of T cells in Graves' hyperthyroidism and ophthalmopathy. As that study records: Patients aged 18 to 65 had newly diagnosed hyperthyroidism that had lasted under 2 months.

This TCR came from a woman aged 25-40 years with Graves disease. The chain combines TRBV9 with TRBJ1-1, with a tentative D call TRBD1 (5 bases). The source material was peripheral blood mononuclear cells (PBMCs), sampled at new diagnosis, from a patient treated with antithyroid drugs. Here the CDR3 reads CASSVQGGGNTEAFF. For the CDR3, the DNA is TGTGCCAGCAGCGTTCAGGGTGGCGGGAACACTGAAGCTTTCTTT.